Detailed here is one T cell receptor (beta chain). The sample originates from a study of blood T cell repertoires in COVID-19. Study details: Italy, Spain and the United States were the sources of the convalescent and acute COVID-19 samples. From T cells, B-cell-depleted T cells, or PBMCs came the material, which was cDNA or gDNA.

Authors' methods: The assay estimated nucleated cells by amplifying reference gene primers. Assay used: immunoSEQ multiplex PCR; TCRdb lists only in-frame clones, some missing. V, J and clone size reflect that table, while D and trimming were determined from the DNA. This sample yields about 240,000 clones, of which roughly 87% are seen a single time; approximately 7.9% belongs to the top ten. With 1 base clipped from V and 4 bases from J, the junction kept 3 bases outside the gene matches. This CDR3 comprises 14 residues. Germline CDR1 MNHEY, CDR2 SMNVEV (reference sequence). Sequenced input: peripheral blood. This clonotype was obtained from a man aged 55 to 69 who had recovered from COVID-19. The chain joins TRBV27 to TRBJ2-5, with 7 bases lining up with TRBD2. DNA of the CDR3: TGTGCCAGCAGTTTATTGGGGGGGAGAGAGACCCAGTACTTC. This sequence encodes CASSLLGGRETQYF.